Below are 18 T cell receptor beta chains sequenced from a single sample in a study of regulatory T cells in long-lasting Graves disease. Specified time point: newly diagnosed GD, antithyroid drugs for less than 3 months. Isolated PBMC RNA provided the starting material for the TCR library. The TCR beta library used iRepertoire HTBI primers with Arm-PCR amplification of CDR3. TCRdb independently ran MiXCR on the multiplex PCR reads; one entry per CDR3 protein. The sample records 400,000 to 500,000 distinct CDR3 sequences, under 15% being singletons. Separately, the same data were catalogued under a study of T cells in Graves' hyperthyroidism and ophthalmopathy.

The material was peripheral blood mononuclear cells (PBMCs), obtained at new diagnosis, from a patient treated with antithyroid drugs. The source of these receptors is a woman aged 25-40 years with Graves disease.

This clonotype was counted many times. This chain connects TRBV5-1 to TRBJ2-1; D possibly corresponds to TRBD1 (7 bases). Germline CDR1 reads SGHRS; CDR2 reads YFSETQ. The CDR3 has 16 residues. Trimming left V 2 bases short and J 2 bases short, with 14 bases between. The CDR3 DNA follows: TGCGCCAGCAGCTTCACAGGGGAGGAGGCCTACAATGAGCAGTTCTTC. Translated, it gives CASSFTGEEAYNEQFF.

The CDR3 DNA sequence: TGTGCCAGCAGTTTCGCAGGGAATGACTACACCTTC. As protein: CASSFAGNDYTF. The J gene is TRBJ1-2, the V gene TRBV27; D perhaps matches TRBD1 (5 bases). Trimming removed 3 bases at V and 10 bases at J, with 12 bases between. Germline V lookup: CDR1 MNHEY, CDR2 SMNVEV (reference sequence). This CDR3 region has 12 residues.

Concerning this clonotype: The CDR3 ends on some other residue instead of the conserved phenylalanine or tryptophan, so this is likely a read error. The chain joins TRBV24-1 to TRBJ2-3; the D gene is possibly TRBD1 (7 bases). Between the trimmed V and J ends, which lost 7 bases and 2 bases, there was a span of 21 bases. Germline V lookup: CDR1 KGHDR, CDR2 SFDVKD. The CDR3 length is 17 residues. CDR3 amino acids: CATSDIWRDSDTDTQYL. The DNA for the CDR3 is TGTGCCACCAGCGACATTTGGCGGGACAGCGACACAGATACGCAGTATCTT.

The table lists this clonotype with many counts. The rearrangement uses TRBV5-6 and TRBJ2-3, with 11 bases matching TRBD2. The CDR3 totals 15 residues. The trim removed 9 bases at V and 3 bases at J, leaving 9 bases unmatched. The germline gives CDR1 SGHDT, CDR2 YYEEEE. Written as DNA, the CDR3 is TGTGCCACCAAGACGGGACTAGCGGAAACAGATACGCAGTATTTT. Translated, it gives CATKTGLAETDTQYF.

The table lists this clonotype with many counts. The chain joins TRBV7-9 to TRBJ2-1, with D perhaps TRBD1 (6 bases). With 1 base removed from V and 8 bases from J, the gap between germline ends came to 9 bases. The germline CDR1 and CDR2 sequences are SEHNR and FQNEAQ (reference sequence). CDR3 length: 13 amino acids. This CDR3 is CASSLDGGDEQFF. CDR3 sequence (DNA): TGTGCCAGCAGCTTAGATGGGGGCGATGAGCAGTTCTTC.

The chain has TRBV5-1 and TRBJ1-5, with 9 bases identical to TRBD1. Germline CDR1 reads SGHRS; CDR2 reads YFSETQ. J gave up 3 bases and V 4 bases, and 8 bases lay outside the gene matches. The CDR3 runs to 16 residues. The CDR3 protein is CASSPGTGSANQPQHF. The CDR3 DNA reads as TGCGCCAGCAGCCCCGGGACAGGGTCCGCCAATCAGCCCCAGCATTTT.

This clonotype was counted a few times. It is likely a read error, because the conserved phenylalanine at the end of the CDR3 is missing. This sequence joins TRBV12-5 and TRBJ1-1; D may be TRBD1 (6 bases). Between the trimmed V and J ends, which lost 1 base and 1 base, there was a span of 7 bases. Germline V lookup: CDR1 LGHNT, CDR2 FRNRAP. The CDR3 totals 14 residues. The CDR3 nucleotides read TGTGCTAGTGGTTTGGACAGGGAGAACACTGAAGCTTTCTCT. Encoded protein: CASGLDRENTEAFS.

The chain is built from TRBV12-3 or TRBV12-4 and TRBJ2-7; D may be TRBD1 (6 bases). The V end lost 4 bases, the J end lost 7 bases, and 14 bases lay between the germline ends. The CDR3 runs 13 residues. In DNA form, the CDR3 reads TGTGCCAGCAGTTCACCTAGGGGGAATGAGCAGTACTTC. It encodes CASSSPRGNEQYF.

Turning to this clonotype: A much larger clone sits a single nucleotide away, making a read error possible. This sequence joins TRBV30 and TRBJ2-4, with a possible D match to TRBD2 (5 bases). The CDR3 covers 15 residues. Germline assignment: CDR1 GTSNPN and CDR2 SVGIG (reference sequence). Deletions cut 5 bases from V and 9 bases from J, with 23 bases between. Written as DNA, the CDR3 is TGTGCCTGGGGCGGGCGGCGAAGTGGGGAATCCATTCAGTACTTC. It encodes CAWGGRRSGESIQYF.

This clonotype has a count of ten or more. The CDR3, as DNA: TGTGCCAGCAGCCCCGGACAGGGATGGGAGCAGTACTTC. Encoded protein: CASSPGQGWEQYF. V and J are TRBV12-3 or TRBV12-4 and TRBJ2-7; TRBD1 aligns across 8 bases. The CDR3 sequence is 13 residues long. With 6 bases clipped from V and 7 bases from J, the junction kept 8 bases outside the gene matches.

This clonotype came up a few times. This chain links TRBV29-1 with TRBJ2-2; D unresolved. Trimming removed 4 bases at V and 14 bases at J, with 14 bases between. Germline V gene lookup returns CDR1 SQVTM and CDR2 ANQGSEA. This CDR3 region has 11 residues. The CDR3 sequence: CSVAAPSELFF. Here the CDR3 DNA reads TGCAGCGTTGCAGCCCCGTCAGAACTGTTTTTT.

The chain joins TRBV6-1 to TRBJ2-5; D unclear. This CDR3 region has 14 residues. The V gene lost 6 bases and the J gene lost 4 bases, with 15 bases spanning the gap. CDR1 and CDR2 from the germline V gene are MNHNS and SASEGT. The CDR3: CASSPRVFGETQYF. The CDR3 DNA is TGTGCCAGCAGCCCACGGGTGTTTGGAGAGACCCAGTACTTC.

This clonotype occurred many times. This sequence joins TRBV28 and TRBJ1-5, with 8 bases matching TRBD1. The germline V gene has CDR1 MDHEN and CDR2 SYDVKM. The CDR3 is 12 residues long. V shed 5 bases, J shed 6 bases, and the junction held 0 bases outside the gene matches. The CDR3 sequence: CASSTGGQPQHF. The DNA of the CDR3 is TGTGCCAGCAGTACAGGGGGTCAGCCCCAGCATTTT. The variable domain in full, with the rest retrieved from reference TRBV28 and TRBJ1-5, is DVKVTQSSRYLVKRTGEKVFLECVQDMDHENMFWYRQDPGLGLRLIYFSYDVKMKEKGDIPEGYSVSREKKERFSLILESASTNQTSMYLCASSTGGQPQHFGDGTRLSIL.

As for this clonotype: A much more abundant neighbour one base away suggests this may be a read error. The chain links TRBV20-1 to TRBJ2-7, with D uncertain. The CDR3 covers 14 residues. The V and J ends lost 3 bases and 1 base respectively, with 13 bases between them. Germline CDR1 is DFQATT and CDR2 is SNEGSKA (reference sequence). The CDR3 loop is CSARTAARSYEQYF. DNA of the CDR3: TGCAGTGCTAGGACGGCAGCGAGATCCTACGAGCAGTACTTC.

The chain is built from TRBV12-3 or TRBV12-4 and TRBJ2-5, with D possibly matching TRBD2 (6 bases). Trimming cost V 6 bases and J 3 bases, with 14 bases left between them. The CDR3 length is 14 residues. CDR3 amino acids: CASSRMGGKETQYF. The CDR3 nucleotides are TGTGCCAGCAGCCGTATGGGGGGAAAAGAGACCCAGTACTTC.

This clonotype was found many times. This chain links TRBV7-9 with TRBJ2-3, with TRBD1 matching over 8 bases. V lost 4 bases, J lost 1 base, and 4 bases stayed unmatched. Germline CDR1 reads SEHNR; CDR2 reads FQNEAQ (reference sequence). The CDR3 has 15 residues. The CDR3 spells CASSSGQGRTDTQYF. The DNA of the CDR3 is TGTGCCAGCAGCTCCGGACAGGGACGCACAGATACGCAGTATTTT.

There are a few counts of this clonotype. V and J are TRBV20-1 and TRBJ2-7; D possibly matches TRBD1 or TRBD2 (7 bases each). Germline V lookup: CDR1 DFQATT, CDR2 SNEGSKA (reference sequence). V gave up 6 bases and J gave up 0 bases, with 15 bases separating them. The CDR3 contains 14 residues. The CDR3 coding sequence is TGCAGTGCACGAGGGAGGGACAGCTCCTACGAGCAGTACTTC. This codes for CSARGRDSSYEQYF.

This clonotype occurred many times. This chain uses TRBV11-3 with TRBJ2-7; D may be TRBD2 (6 bases). The CDR3 spans 17 residues. Looked up from germline, CDR1 is SGHNT and CDR2 is YENEEA. Trimming left V 1 base short and J 0 bases short, with 16 bases between. The CDR3 DNA reads as TGTGCCAGCAGCTTAGGTCTCGGACGGGAGTCCTCCTACGAGCAGTACTTC. Translating it yields CASSLGLGRESSYEQYF.